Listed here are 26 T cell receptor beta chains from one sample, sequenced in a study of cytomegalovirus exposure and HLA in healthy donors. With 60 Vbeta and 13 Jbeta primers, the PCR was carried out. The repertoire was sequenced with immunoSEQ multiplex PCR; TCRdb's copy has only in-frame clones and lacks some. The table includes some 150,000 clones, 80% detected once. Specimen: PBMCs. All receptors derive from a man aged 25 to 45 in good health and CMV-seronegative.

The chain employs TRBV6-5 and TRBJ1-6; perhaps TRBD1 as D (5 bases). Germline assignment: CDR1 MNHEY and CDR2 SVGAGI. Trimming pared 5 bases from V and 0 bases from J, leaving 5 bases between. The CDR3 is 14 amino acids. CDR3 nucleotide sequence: TGTGCCAGCAGTACAGGCTCCTATAATTCACCCCTCCACTTT. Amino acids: CASSTGSYNSPLHF.

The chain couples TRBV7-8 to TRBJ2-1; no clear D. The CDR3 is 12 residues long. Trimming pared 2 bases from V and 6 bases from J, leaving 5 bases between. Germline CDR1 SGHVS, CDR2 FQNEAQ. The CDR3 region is CASSLSRNEQFF. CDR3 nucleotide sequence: TGTGCCAGCAGCTTATCCCGCAATGAGCAGTTCTTC.

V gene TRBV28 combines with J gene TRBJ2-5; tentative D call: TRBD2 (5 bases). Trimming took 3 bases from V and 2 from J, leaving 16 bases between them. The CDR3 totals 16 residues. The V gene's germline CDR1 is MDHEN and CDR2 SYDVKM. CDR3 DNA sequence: TGTGCCAGCAGTTTTGTTTTTACGGACTTTCAAGAGACCCAGTACTTC. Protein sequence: CASSFVFTDFQETQYF.

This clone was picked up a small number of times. CDR3 sequence: CASHGAPMNTEAFF. The CDR3 nucleotides read TGTGCCAGCCACGGAGCCCCGATGAACACTGAAGCTTTCTTT. V gene TRBV27 combines with J gene TRBJ1-1; D unclear. The CDR3 spans 14 residues. CDR1 and CDR2 from the germline V gene are MNHEY and SMNVEV (reference sequence). V lost 8 bases to trimming and J lost 0 bases, with 13 bases between them.

The CDR3 DNA is TGTGCCAGCAGCTTAGTCCTTGCGTATTCACCCCTCCACTTT. Encoded protein: CASSLVLAYSPLHF. The chain carries TRBV7-9 and TRBJ1-6; D is uncertain. V was trimmed by 1 base and J by 8 bases, leaving 9 bases between them. This CDR3 is 14 amino acids long. Germline CDR1 reads SEHNR; CDR2 reads FQNEAQ (reference sequence).

DNA of the CDR3: TGTGCCTGGAGTGTAGGAGGGCAAGAGACCCAGTACTTC. Encoded protein: CAWSVGGQETQYF. The rearrangement links TRBV30 to TRBJ2-5; the D gene is possibly TRBD2 (6 bases). The CDR3 runs 13 residues. Germline loops: CDR1 GTSNPN, CDR2 SVGIG (reference sequence). Trimming pared 0 bases from V and 2 bases from J, leaving 7 bases between.

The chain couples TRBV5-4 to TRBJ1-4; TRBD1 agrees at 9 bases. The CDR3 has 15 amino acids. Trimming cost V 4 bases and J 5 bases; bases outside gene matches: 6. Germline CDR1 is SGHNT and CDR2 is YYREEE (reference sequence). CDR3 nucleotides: TGTGCCAGCAGCGGGTTAGGACAGGGGAATGAAAAACTGTTTTTT. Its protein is CASSGLGQGNEKLFF.

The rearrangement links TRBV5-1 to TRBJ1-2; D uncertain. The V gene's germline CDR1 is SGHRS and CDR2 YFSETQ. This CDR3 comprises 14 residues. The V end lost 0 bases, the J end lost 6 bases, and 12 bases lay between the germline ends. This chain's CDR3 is CASSLGRGDDGYTF. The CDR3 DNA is TGCGCCAGCAGCTTGGGCCGGGGTGACGATGGCTACACCTTC.

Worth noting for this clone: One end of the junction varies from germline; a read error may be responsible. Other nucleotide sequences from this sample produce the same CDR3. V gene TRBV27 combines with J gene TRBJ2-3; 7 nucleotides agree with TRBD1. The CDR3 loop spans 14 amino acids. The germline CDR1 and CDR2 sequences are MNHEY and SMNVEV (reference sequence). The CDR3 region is CARTGQWSTDTQYF. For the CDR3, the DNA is TGCGCCAGAACGGGACAGTGGAGCACAGATACGCAGTATTTT.

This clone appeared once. CDR3 amino acids: CASSLVKAPGVTEQYF. Written as DNA, the CDR3 is TGTGCCAGCAGCTTAGTAAAGGCCCCCGGGGTAACCGAGCAGTACTTC. The V gene is TRBV11-2, the J gene TRBJ2-7; TRBD2 might be the D (5 bases). Trimming left V 1 base short and J 6 bases short, with 19 bases between. The CDR3 is 16 amino acids. Looked up from germline, CDR1 is SGHAT and CDR2 is FQNNGV.

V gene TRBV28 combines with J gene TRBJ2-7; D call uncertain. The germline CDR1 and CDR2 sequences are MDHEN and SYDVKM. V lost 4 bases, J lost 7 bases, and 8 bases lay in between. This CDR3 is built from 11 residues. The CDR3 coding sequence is TGTGCCAGCAGTTCCCCCCCGGAGCAGTACTTC. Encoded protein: CASSSPPEQYF.

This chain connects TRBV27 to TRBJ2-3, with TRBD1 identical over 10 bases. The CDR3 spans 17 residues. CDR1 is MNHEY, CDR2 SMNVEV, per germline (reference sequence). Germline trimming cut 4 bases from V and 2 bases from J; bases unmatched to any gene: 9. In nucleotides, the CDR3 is TGTGCCAGCAGTTCGATTACGACAGGGGGCCTCACAGATACGCAGTATTTT. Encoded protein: CASSSITTGGLTDTQYF.

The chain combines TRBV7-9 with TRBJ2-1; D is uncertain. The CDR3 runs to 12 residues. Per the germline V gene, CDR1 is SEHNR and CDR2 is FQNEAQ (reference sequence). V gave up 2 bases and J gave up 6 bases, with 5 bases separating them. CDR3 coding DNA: TGTGCCAGCAGCTTAAAGCTCAATGAGCAGTTCTTC. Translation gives CASSLKLNEQFF.

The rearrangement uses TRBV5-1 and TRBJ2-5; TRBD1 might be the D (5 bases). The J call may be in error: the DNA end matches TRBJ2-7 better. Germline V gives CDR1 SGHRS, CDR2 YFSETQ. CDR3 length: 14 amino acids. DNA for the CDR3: TGCGCCAGCAGCTTTGCGGACACTCTCTACGAGCAGTACTTC. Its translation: CASSFADTLYEQYF.

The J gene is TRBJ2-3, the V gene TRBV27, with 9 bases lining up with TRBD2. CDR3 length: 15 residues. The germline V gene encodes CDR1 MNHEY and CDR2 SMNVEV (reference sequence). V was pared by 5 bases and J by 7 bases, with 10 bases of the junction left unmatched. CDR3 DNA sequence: TGTGCCAGCAGTGGCCTTTTAGCGGGGGAACATACGCAGTATTTT. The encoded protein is CASSGLLAGEHTQYF.

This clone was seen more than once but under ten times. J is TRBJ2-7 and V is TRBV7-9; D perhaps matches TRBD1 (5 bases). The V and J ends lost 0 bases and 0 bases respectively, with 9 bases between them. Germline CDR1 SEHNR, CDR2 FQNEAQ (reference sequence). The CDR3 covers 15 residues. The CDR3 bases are TGTGCCAGCAGCTTAGCTTTGGACATCTCCTACGAGCAGTACTTC. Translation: CASSLALDISYEQYF.

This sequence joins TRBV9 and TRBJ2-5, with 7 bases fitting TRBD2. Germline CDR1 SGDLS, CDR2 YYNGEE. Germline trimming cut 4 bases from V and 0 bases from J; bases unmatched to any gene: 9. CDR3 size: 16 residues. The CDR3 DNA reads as TGTGCCAGCAGCTTAAGACTGGGAGGGTACCAAGAGACCCAGTACTTC. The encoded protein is CASSLRLGGYQETQYF.

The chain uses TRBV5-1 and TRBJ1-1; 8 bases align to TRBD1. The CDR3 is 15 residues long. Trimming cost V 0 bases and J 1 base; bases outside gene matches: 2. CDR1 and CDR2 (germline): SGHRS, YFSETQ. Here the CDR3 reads CASSLAGQENTEAFF. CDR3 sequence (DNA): TGCGCCAGCAGCTTGGCGGGACAGGAGAACACTGAAGCTTTCTTT.

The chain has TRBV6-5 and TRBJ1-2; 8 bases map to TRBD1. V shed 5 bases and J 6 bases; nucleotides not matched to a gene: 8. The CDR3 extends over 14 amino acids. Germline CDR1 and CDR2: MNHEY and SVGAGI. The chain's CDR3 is CASSPRTGWDGYTF. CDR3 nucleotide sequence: TGTGCCAGCAGTCCCCGGACAGGGTGGGATGGCTACACCTTC.

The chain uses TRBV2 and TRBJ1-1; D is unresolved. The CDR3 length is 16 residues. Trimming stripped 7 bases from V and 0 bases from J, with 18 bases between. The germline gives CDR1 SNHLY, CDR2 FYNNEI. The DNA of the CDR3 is TGTGCCAGCAACCTGGTTGTGAGCAGGATGAACACTGAAGCTTTCTTT. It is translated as CASNLVVSRMNTEAFF.

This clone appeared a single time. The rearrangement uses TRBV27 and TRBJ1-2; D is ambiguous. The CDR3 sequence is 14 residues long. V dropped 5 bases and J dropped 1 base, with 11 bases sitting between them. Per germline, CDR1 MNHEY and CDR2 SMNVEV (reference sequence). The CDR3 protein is CASSVTGGNYGYTF. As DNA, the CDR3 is TGTGCCAGCAGTGTAACTGGCGGTAACTATGGCTACACCTTC.

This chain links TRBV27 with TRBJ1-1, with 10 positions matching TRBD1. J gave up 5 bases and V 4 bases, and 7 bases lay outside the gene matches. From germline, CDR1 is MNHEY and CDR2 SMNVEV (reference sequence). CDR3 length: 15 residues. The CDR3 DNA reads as TGTGCCAGCAGTTACCTCCGGGACAGGGGAACTGAAGCTTTCTTT. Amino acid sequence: CASSYLRDRGTEAFF.

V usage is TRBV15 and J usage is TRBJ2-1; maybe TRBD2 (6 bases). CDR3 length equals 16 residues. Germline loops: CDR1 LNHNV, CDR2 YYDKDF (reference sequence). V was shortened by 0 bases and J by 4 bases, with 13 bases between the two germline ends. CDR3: CATSRDKEGSYNEQFF. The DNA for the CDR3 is TGTGCCACCAGCAGAGATAAGGAGGGGTCTTACAATGAGCAGTTCTTC.

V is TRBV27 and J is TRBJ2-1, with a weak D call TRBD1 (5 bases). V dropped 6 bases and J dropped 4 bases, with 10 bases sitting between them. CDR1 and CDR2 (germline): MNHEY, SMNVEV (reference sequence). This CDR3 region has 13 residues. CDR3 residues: CASSHRSYNEQFF. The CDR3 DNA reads TGTGCCAGCAGCCACAGGTCTTACAATGAGCAGTTCTTC.

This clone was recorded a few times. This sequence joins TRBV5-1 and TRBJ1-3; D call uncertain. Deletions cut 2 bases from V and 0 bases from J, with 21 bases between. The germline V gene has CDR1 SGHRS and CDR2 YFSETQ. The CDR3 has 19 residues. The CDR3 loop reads CASSFFSIGVPSSGNTIYF. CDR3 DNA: TGCGCCAGCAGCTTTTTTTCTATCGGTGTCCCGAGCTCTGGAAACACCATATATTTT.

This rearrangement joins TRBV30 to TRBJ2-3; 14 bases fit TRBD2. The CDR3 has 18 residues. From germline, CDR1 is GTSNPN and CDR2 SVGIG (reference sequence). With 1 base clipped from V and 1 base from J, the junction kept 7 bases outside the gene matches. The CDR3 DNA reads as TGTGCCTGGAGTGCCCGCCGACTAGCGGGAGGGGGCACAGATACGCAGTATTTT. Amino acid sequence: CAWSARRLAGGGTDTQYF.